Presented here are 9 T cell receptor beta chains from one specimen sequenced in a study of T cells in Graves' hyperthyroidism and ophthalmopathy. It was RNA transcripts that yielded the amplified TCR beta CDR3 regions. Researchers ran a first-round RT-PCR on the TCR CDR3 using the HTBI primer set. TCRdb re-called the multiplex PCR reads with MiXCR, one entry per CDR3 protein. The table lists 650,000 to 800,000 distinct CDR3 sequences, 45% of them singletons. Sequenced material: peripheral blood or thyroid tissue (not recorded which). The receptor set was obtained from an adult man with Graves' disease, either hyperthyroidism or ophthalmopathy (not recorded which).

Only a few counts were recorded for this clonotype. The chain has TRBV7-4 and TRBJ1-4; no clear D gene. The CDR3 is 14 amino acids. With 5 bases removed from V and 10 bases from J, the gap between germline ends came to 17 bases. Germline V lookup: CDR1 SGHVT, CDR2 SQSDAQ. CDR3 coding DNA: TGTGCCAGCAGCCAAGATGGTCCGGAGGGAAAACTGTTTTTT. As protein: CASSQDGPEGKLFF.

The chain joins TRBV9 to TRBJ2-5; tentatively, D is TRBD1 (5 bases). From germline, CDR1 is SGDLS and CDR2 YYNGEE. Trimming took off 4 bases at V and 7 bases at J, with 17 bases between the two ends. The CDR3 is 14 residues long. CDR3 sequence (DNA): TGTGCCAGCAGCCAAGACAGCCGGAGTGGGACCCAGTACTTC. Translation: CASSQDSRSGTQYF.

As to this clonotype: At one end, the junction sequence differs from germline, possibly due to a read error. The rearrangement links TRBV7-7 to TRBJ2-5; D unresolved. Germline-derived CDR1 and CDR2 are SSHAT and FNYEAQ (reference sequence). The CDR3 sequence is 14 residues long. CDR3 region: CASSFSGTGETQYF. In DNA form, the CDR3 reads TGTGCTAGCAGCTTCTCAGGCACCGGGGAGACCCAGTACTTC.

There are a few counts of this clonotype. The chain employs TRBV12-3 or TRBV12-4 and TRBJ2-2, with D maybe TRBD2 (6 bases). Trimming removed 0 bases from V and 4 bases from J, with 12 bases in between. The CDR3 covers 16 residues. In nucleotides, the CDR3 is TGTGCCAGCAGTTTAGCGCGGGGAACGAGCACCGGGGAGCTGTTTTTT. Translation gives CASSLARGTSTGELFF.

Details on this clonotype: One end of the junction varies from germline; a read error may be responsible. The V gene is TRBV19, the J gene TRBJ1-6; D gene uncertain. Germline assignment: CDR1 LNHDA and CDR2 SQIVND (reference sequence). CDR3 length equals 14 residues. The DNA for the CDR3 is TGTGCCAGTAGTGTGGGTAGATGGGATTCACCTCTCCACTTT. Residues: CASSVGRWDSPLHF. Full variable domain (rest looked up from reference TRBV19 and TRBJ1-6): DGGITQSPKYLFRKEGQNVTLSCEQNLNHDAMYWYRQDPGQGLRLIYYSQIVNDFQKGDIAEGYSVSREKKESFPLTVTSAQKNPTAFYLCASSVGRWDSPLHFGNGTRLTVT.

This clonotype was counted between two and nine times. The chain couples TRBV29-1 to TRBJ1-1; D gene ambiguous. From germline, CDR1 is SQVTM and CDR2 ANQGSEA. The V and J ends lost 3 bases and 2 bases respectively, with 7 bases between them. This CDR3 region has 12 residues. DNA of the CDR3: TGCAGCGTTGACGTTTTCAACACTGAAGCTTTCTTT. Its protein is CSVDVFNTEAFF.

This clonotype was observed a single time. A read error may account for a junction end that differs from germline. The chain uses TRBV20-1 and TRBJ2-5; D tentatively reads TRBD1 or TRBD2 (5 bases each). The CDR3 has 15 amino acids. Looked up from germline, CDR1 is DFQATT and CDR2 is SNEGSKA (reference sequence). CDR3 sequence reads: CSAIKEWGFQEAQYF. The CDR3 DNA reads TGCAGTGCTATCAAGGAATGGGGGTTTCAAGAGGCCCAGTACTTC.

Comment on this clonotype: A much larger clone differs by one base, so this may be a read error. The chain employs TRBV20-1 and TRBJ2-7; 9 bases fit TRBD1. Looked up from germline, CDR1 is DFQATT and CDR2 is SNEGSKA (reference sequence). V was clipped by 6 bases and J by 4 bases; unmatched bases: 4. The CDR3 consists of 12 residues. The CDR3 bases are TGCAGTGCCACGACAGGGGGTTACGAGCAGTACTTC. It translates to CSATTGGYEQYF.

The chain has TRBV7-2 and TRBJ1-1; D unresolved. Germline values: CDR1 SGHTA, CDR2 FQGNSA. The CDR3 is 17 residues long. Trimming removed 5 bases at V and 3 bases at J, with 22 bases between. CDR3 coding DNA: TGTGCCAGCAGCCTCCATCCGGGAGCCAGCGGGGACACTGAAGCTTTCTTT. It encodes CASSLHPGASGDTEAFF. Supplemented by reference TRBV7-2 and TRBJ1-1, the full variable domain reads GAGVSQSPSNKVTEKGKDVELRCDPISGHTALYWYRQSLGQGLEFLIYFQGNSAPDKSGLPSDRFSAERTGGSVSTLTIQRTQQEDSAVYLCASSLHPGASGDTEAFFGQGTRLTVV.